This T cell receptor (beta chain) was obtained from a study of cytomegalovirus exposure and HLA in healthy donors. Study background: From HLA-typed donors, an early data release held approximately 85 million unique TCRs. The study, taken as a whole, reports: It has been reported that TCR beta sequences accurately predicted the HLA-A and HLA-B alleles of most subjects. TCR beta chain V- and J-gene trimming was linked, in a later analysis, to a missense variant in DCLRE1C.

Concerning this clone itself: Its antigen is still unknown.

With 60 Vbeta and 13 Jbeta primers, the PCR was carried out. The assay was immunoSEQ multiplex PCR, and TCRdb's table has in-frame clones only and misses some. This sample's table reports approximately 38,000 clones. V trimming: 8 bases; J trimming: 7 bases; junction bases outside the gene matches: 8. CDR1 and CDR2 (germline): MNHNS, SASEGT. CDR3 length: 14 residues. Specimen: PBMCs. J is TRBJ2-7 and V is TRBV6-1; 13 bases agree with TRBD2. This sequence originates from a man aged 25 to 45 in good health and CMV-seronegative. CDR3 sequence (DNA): TGTGCCAGCTCCCCGGGACTAGCGGGGATTGAGCAGTACTTC. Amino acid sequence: CASSPGLAGIEQYF.